The rows below give T cell receptor beta chains drawn from one sample of a study of blood T cell repertoires in COVID-19. Using immunoSEQ multiplex PCR, the repertoire was profiled, and TCRdb retains in-frame clones only, with some absent. Among more than 200,000 clones listed, less than 90% were seen once. Sequenced material: peripheral blood. These receptors were collected from a man aged 35 to 55 with acute or convalescent COVID-19. Each CDR3 is given with its conserved first and last residue. Fields, in order: D gene, J gene, CDR3 length, clone size, V gene, CDR3 protein, CDR3 DNA. D genes are given only for firm matches. Size tells how often a clone was seen (once, few, many) or the class of an expanded clone, and some rows leave it out.

D: TRBD2
J: TRBJ2-3
length: 16
size: -
V: TRBV3-1/TRBV3-2
CDR3: CASSRELAGAADTQYF
DNA: TGTGCCAGCAGTCGAGAACTAGCGGGAGCGGCAGATACGCAGTATTTT

D: -
J: TRBJ1-6
length: 12
size: -
V: TRBV12-3/TRBV12-4
CDR3: CASSFVDSPLHF
DNA: TGTGCCAGCAGTTTTGTCGATTCACCCCTCCACTTT

D: TRBD1
J: TRBJ2-2
length: 17
size: -
V: TRBV5-1
CDR3: CASSPAPGTANTGELFF
DNA: TGCGCCAGCAGCCCTGCTCCCGGGACAGCGAACACCGGGGAGCTGTTTTTT

D: -
J: TRBJ2-1
length: 13
size: -
V: TRBV27
CDR3: CASRLTVYNEQFF
DNA: TGTGCCAGCAGACTGACTGTCTACAATGAGCAGTTCTTC

D: TRBD2
J: TRBJ2-7
length: 16
size: -
V: TRBV6-1
CDR3: CASSEWTSGMGYEQYF
DNA: TGTGCCAGCAGTGAATGGACTAGCGGGATGGGCTACGAGCAGTACTTC

D: -
J: TRBJ2-2
length: 12
size: -
V: TRBV27
CDR3: CASRGRTGELFF
DNA: TGTGCCAGCAGGGGGAGGACCGGGGAGCTGTTTTTT

D: -
J: TRBJ2-1
length: 15
size: -
V: TRBV4-2
CDR3: CASTRGPSSYNEQFF
DNA: TGTGCCAGTACCCGCGGCCCGAGCTCCTACAATGAGCAGTTCTTC

D: -
J: TRBJ2-7
length: 15
size: -
V: TRBV9
CDR3: CASSVQSGISYEQYF
DNA: TGTGCCAGCAGCGTCCAGTCAGGTATCTCCTACGAGCAGTACTTC

D: TRBD1
J: TRBJ2-3
length: 16
size: -
V: TRBV28
CDR3: CASSLGQVFGTDTQYF
DNA: TGTGCCAGCAGTTTAGGACAGGTCTTCGGCACAGATACGCAGTATTTT

D: -
J: TRBJ2-7
length: 14
size: -
V: TRBV7-2
CDR3: CASSGVTVPYEQYF
DNA: TGTGCCAGTAGTGGTGTGACAGTTCCCTACGAGCAGTACTTC

D: -
J: TRBJ2-7
length: 12
size: -
V: TRBV10-3
CDR3: CAISEQRLEQYF
DNA: TGTGCCATCAGTGAGCAGAGGTTAGAGCAGTACTTC

D: TRBD2
J: TRBJ2-2
length: 18
size: -
V: TRBV4-2
CDR3: CASSRETSGSGNTGELFF
DNA: TGTGCCAGCAGCCGAGAGACTAGCGGGAGTGGAAACACCGGGGAGCTGTTTTTT

D: -
J: TRBJ1-5
length: 17
size: once
V: TRBV28
CDR3: CASSPLAGLQGGQPQHF
DNA: TGTGCCAGCAGTCCCCTAGCCGGGTTACAAGGGGGTCAGCCCCAGCATTTT

D: TRBD1
J: TRBJ2-5
length: 14
size: few
V: TRBV6-5
CDR3: CASRRGDRQETQYF
DNA: TGTGCCAGCAGACGAGGGGACAGACAAGAGACCCAGTACTTC

D: TRBD1
J: TRBJ2-7
length: 14
size: -
V: TRBV5-1
CDR3: CASSSGQGSYEQYF
DNA: TGCGCCAGCAGCTCGGGACAGGGCTCCTACGAGCAGTACTTC

D: -
J: TRBJ2-5
length: 13
size: -
V: TRBV19
CDR3: CATTREFGETQYF
DNA: TGTGCCACTACAAGGGAGTTTGGGGAGACCCAGTACTTC

D: TRBD2
J: TRBJ2-6
length: 15
size: -
V: TRBV28
CDR3: CASRGAGPSPNVLTF
DNA: TGTGCCAGCAGAGGAGCGGGGCCTTCACCAAACGTCCTGACTTTC

D: -
J: TRBJ2-1
length: 14
size: -
V: TRBV5-1
CDR3: CASSLGWRRDEQFF
DNA: TGCGCCAGCAGCTTGGGGTGGCGGAGAGATGAGCAGTTCTTC

D: TRBD1
J: TRBJ2-7
length: 15
size: -
V: TRBV19
CDR3: CASTNRDRPPYEQYF
DNA: TGTGCCAGTACCAACCGGGACAGACCTCCCTACGAGCAGTACTTC

D: TRBD1
J: TRBJ1-2
length: 13
size: -
V: TRBV7-9
CDR3: CASNRDSLYGYTF
DNA: TGTGCCAGCAACCGGGACAGTCTCTATGGCTACACCTTC

D: TRBD1
J: TRBJ1-2
length: 14
size: -
V: TRBV25-1
CDR3: CASSVGQIQRPYTF
DNA: TGTGCCAGCAGTGTGGGACAGATCCAGAGACCCTACACCTTC

D: TRBD1
J: TRBJ1-4
length: 17
size: many
V: TRBV5-6
CDR3: CASSLPPTGQSNEKLFF
DNA: TGTGCCAGCAGCTTGCCACCGACGGGACAGTCTAATGAAAAACTGTTTTTT

D: TRBD1
J: TRBJ2-6
length: 15
size: -
V: TRBV5-6
CDR3: CASSPTGVGANVLTF
DNA: TGTGCCAGCAGCCCCACAGGGGTTGGGGCCAACGTCCTGACTTTC

D: -
J: TRBJ2-5
length: 15
size: -
V: TRBV2
CDR3: CASSEGGSARETQYF
DNA: TGTGCCAGCAGTGAAGGAGGCAGCGCCCGAGAGACCCAGTACTTC

D: TRBD1
J: TRBJ1-2
length: 13
size: -
V: TRBV29-1
CDR3: CSVDRGTSSGYTF
DNA: TGCAGCGTGGACAGGGGGACCTCCAGCGGCTACACCTTC

D: -
J: TRBJ2-7
length: 14
size: few
V: TRBV6-2/TRBV6-3
CDR3: CASSSQGVLYEQYF
DNA: TGTGCCAGCAGTTCACAGGGTGTTCTCTACGAGCAGTACTTC

D: TRBD2
J: TRBJ2-5
length: 16
size: -
V: TRBV6-2/TRBV6-3
CDR3: CASSFGLAGGVETQYF
DNA: TGTGCCAGCAGTTTTGGACTAGCGGGAGGGGTAGAGACCCAGTACTTC

D: TRBD2
J: TRBJ2-3
length: 17
size: -
V: TRBV3-1/TRBV3-2
CDR3: CASSPTLSGGSTDTQYF
DNA: TGTGCCAGCAGCCCTACCCTAAGCGGGGGCTCCACAGATACGCAGTATTTT

D: -
J: TRBJ1-4
length: 17
size: -
V: TRBV30
CDR3: CAWAGRGLSATNEKLFF
DNA: TGTGCCTGGGCGGGCAGGGGATTATCTGCAACTAATGAAAAACTGTTTTTT

D: TRBD1
J: TRBJ2-7
length: 15
size: -
V: TRBV6-1
CDR3: CASSDWDRTTGEQYF
DNA: TGTGCCAGCAGTGATTGGGACAGGACTACAGGGGAGCAGTACTTC

D: TRBD1
J: TRBJ1-3
length: 15
size: -
V: TRBV30
CDR3: CAWSAQGDSGNTIYF
DNA: TGTGCCTGGAGTGCCCAGGGGGACTCTGGAAACACCATATATTTT

D: TRBD2
J: TRBJ2-7
length: 16
size: -
V: TRBV6-5
CDR3: CASSYTWTSGSYEQYF
DNA: TGTGCCAGCAGTTACACCTGGACTAGCGGGAGCTACGAGCAGTACTTC

D: -
J: TRBJ1-6
length: 15
size: -
V: TRBV5-4
CDR3: CASSWAGLDNSPLHF
DNA: TGTGCCAGCAGCTGGGCAGGGTTGGATAATTCACCCCTCCACTTT

D: -
J: TRBJ2-7
length: 15
size: -
V: TRBV7-9
CDR3: CASSPDTGSAYEQYF
DNA: TGTGCCAGCAGCCCAGACACAGGGTCGGCCTACGAGCAGTACTTC

D: -
J: TRBJ2-7
length: 14
size: -
V: TRBV3-1/TRBV3-2
CDR3: CASSVLNWGSEQYF
DNA: TGTGCCAGCAGCGTACTTAACTGGGGCAGCGAGCAGTACTTC

D: TRBD1
J: TRBJ1-5
length: 16
size: few
V: TRBV7-6
CDR3: CASSGGTGRSNQPQHF
DNA: TGTGCCAGCAGCGGCGGGACAGGGAGAAGCAATCAGCCCCAGCATTTT

D: TRBD2
J: TRBJ2-7
length: 15
size: -
V: TRBV5-8
CDR3: CASSGRLASSYEQYF
DNA: TGTGCCAGCAGCGGTCGACTAGCCAGCTCCTACGAGCAGTACTTC

D: TRBD1
J: TRBJ2-6
length: 17
size: -
V: TRBV5-1
CDR3: CASSPGTGYTGANVLTF
DNA: TGCGCCAGCAGCCCCGGGACAGGGTATACTGGGGCCAACGTCCTGACTTTC

D: -
J: TRBJ1-1
length: 13
size: few
V: TRBV11-3
CDR3: CASRTMRNTEAFF
DNA: TGTGCCAGCAGAACTATGAGAAACACTGAAGCTTTCTTT

D: -
J: TRBJ2-1
length: 13
size: -
V: TRBV19
CDR3: CASSKAGLNEQFF
DNA: TGTGCCAGTAGTAAGGCAGGGCTGAATGAGCAGTTCTTC

D: TRBD1
J: TRBJ1-3
length: 20
size: -
V: TRBV7-9
CDR3: CASSSGTGLSSTHSGNTIYF
DNA: TGTGCCAGCAGCAGCGGGACAGGCCTCTCATCTACTCACTCTGGAAACACCATATATTTT

D: -
J: TRBJ2-5
length: 14
size: -
V: TRBV5-1
CDR3: CASGAVGGQETQYF
DNA: TGCGCCAGCGGGGCCGTGGGGGGCCAAGAGACCCAGTACTTC

D: TRBD1
J: TRBJ2-1
length: 16
size: -
V: TRBV4-1
CDR3: CASSQDSQGVKNEQFF
DNA: TGCGCCAGCAGCCAAGATAGTCAGGGGGTAAAGAATGAGCAGTTCTTC